This TCR beta chain derives from a study of metastatic and nonmetastatic thyroid tumors. Unmatched junction bases numbered 4, after V lost 5 bases and J lost 10 bases. This CDR3 is built from 13 residues. CDR1 is SGHTA and CDR2 is FQGNSA in the germline V gene. In the authors' methods: A papillary thyroid cancer distant-metastasis classifier was built from CDR3 differences across clinicopathological groups. MiXCR reprocessed the PCR reads for TCRdb. Clone size and V and J calls follow TCRdb, not the original study. Of 15,000 to 20,000 clones in the sample, around a quarter were seen once. Nobody among the patients had been given any treatment before thyroid surgery.

The chain uses TRBV7-2 and TRBJ1-6; TRBD1 matches 8 bases. The sequenced sample consisted of tumor tissue. This clonotype originated in a female donor with papillary thyroid cancer or a benign thyroid nodule (not recorded which). Some clones in this sample may be carry-over from other donors' samples. For the CDR3, the DNA is TGTGCCAGCAGCCTGACAGGGGAGTCACCCCTCCACTTT. This translates into CASSLTGESPLHF. The full variable domain, completed using reference TRBV7-2 and TRBJ1-6, is GAGVSQSPSNKVTEKGKDVELRCDPISGHTALYWYRQSLGQGLEFLIYFQGNSAPDKSGLPSDRFSAERTGGSVSTLTIQRTQQEDSAVYLCASSLTGESPLHFGNGTRLTVT.